Only a few counts were recorded for the clone carrying this T cell receptor (beta chain). The antigen is undetermined. CDR1 is ENHRY, CDR2 SYGVKD, per germline. V was pared by 2 bases and J by 1 base, with 11 bases between. The CDR3 covers 15 residues. The entry originates in a study of blood T cells in healthy people across ages. Notes on the study in general: With unsorted PBMCs, a conclusive comparison of naive versus antigen-experienced cells was not possible.

It was with a sample-barcoded 5' primer and a J-beta primer mix that a second PCR of about 6 to 12 cycles was run. TCRdb redid the calling of the 5' RACE reads with MiXCR, one entry per CDR3 protein. The table shows around 800,000 distinct CDR3 sequences, with 20% to 30% occurring only once. This sample was shared with a second study, whose subject was T cells of mothers and their children.

Sequenced sample: blood. The rearrangement links TRBV10-3 to TRBJ1-2; D is ambiguous. The TCR sequence derives from a boy aged 5-17 years in good health. The CDR3 sequence is CAISEDGSFNYGYTF. Written as DNA, the CDR3 is TGTGCCATCAGTGAGGACGGAAGTTTTAACTATGGCTACACCTTC.